A single sample is the source of the 27 T cell receptor beta chains below, sequenced in a study of blood T cell repertoires in COVID-19. Measured with immunoSEQ multiplex PCR; TCRdb has only the in-frame clones, and not every one. Altogether approximately 400,000 clones are present, about 91% being singletons, with the ten largest covering 10% to 15%. The sample taken for sequencing was peripheral blood. The source is a woman aged 50 to 60 with COVID-19, enrolled during active disease.

The V call is TRBV6-5, the J call TRBJ1-4; D remains unclear. CDR1 and CDR2 (germline): MNHEY, SVGAGI. The CDR3 runs 16 residues. Trimming stripped 2 bases from V and 0 bases from J, with 10 bases between. For the CDR3, the DNA is TGTGCCAGCAGTTACGGTACAGAAGCAACTAATGAAAAACTGTTTTTT. Residues: CASSYGTEATNEKLFF.

The chain uses TRBV15 and TRBJ1-4; 7 nucleotides line up with TRBD1. Germline V gene lookup returns CDR1 LNHNV and CDR2 YYDKDF (reference sequence). With V trimmed by 1 base and J by 5 bases, 7 bases remained unmatched. CDR3 length: 16 amino acids. CDR3 bases: TGTGCCACCAGCAGAGTCACAGGGGCCCGAAATGAAAAACTGTTTTTT. Protein product: CATSRVTGARNEKLFF. Combining the CDR3 with reference TRBV15 and TRBJ1-4 gives the whole variable domain DAMVIQNPRYQVTQFGKPVTLSCSQTLNHNVMYWYQQKSSQAPKLLFHYYDKDFNNEADTPDNFQSRRPNTSFCFLDIRSPGLGDTAMYLCATSRVTGARNEKLFFGSGTQLSVL.

This clone showed up just a few times. The same CDR3 arises from other DNA sequences in this sample as well. The genes are TRBV30 and TRBJ1-5; possibly TRBD1 for D (5 bases). CDR1 is GTSNPN, CDR2 SVGIG, per germline (reference sequence). The CDR3 consists of 13 residues. V was clipped by 0 bases and J by 7 bases, with 10 bases between them. CDR3 region: CAWSVREGQPQHF. The CDR3 nucleotides read TGTGCCTGGAGTGTACGGGAGGGGCAGCCCCAGCATTTT.

The chain couples TRBV10-2 to TRBJ1-2; TRBD1 matches at 9 bases. The V gene's germline CDR1 is WSHSY and CDR2 SAAADI. Trimming cost V 7 bases and J 5 bases; bases outside gene matches: 14. The CDR3 length is 16 residues. CDR3 protein: CASTQPGQGGLYGYTF. CDR3 bases: TGCGCCAGCACCCAGCCGGGACAGGGAGGCCTTTATGGCTACACCTTC.

This chain connects TRBV3-1 (or the pseudogene TRBV3-2) to TRBJ2-1; D might be TRBD2 (7 bases). The ends were cut back, 4 bases at V and 8 bases at J, with 18 bases in the middle. This CDR3 contains 15 residues. In germline, CDR1 is LGHDT, CDR2 YNNKEL (reference sequence). The CDR3 is CASSLTRGGADEQFF. The DNA of the CDR3 is TGTGCCAGCAGCCTTACTAGGGGGGGGGCGGATGAGCAGTTCTTC.

The gene calls are TRBV18 and TRBJ2-5, with a weak D call TRBD1 (6 bases). CDR3 length: 15 residues. V was cut by 3 bases and J by 5 bases, with 16 bases left in between. Looked up from germline, CDR1 is KGHSH and CDR2 is LQKENI. The CDR3 loop is CASSPIGGGRETQYF. The CDR3 coding sequence is TGTGCCAGCTCACCGATTGGGGGCGGCAGGGAGACCCAGTACTTC.

The chain has TRBV6-5 and TRBJ1-1; possibly TRBD1 for D (6 bases). The CDR3 length is 11 residues. Trimming removed 7 bases from V and 5 bases from J, with 8 bases in between. Germline assignment: CDR1 MNHEY and CDR2 SVGAGI. For the CDR3, the DNA is TGTGCCAGCAAAAGGGGGACTGAAGCTTTCTTT. Translated, it gives CASKRGTEAFF.

The V gene is TRBV30, the J gene TRBJ2-5; tentatively, D is TRBD2 (6 bases). Trimming removed 0 bases from V and 1 base from J, with 9 bases in between. Germline CDR1 reads GTSNPN; CDR2 reads SVGIG (reference sequence). This CDR3 contains 14 residues. The CDR3 loop is CAWSVGGAQETQYF. The CDR3 DNA is TGTGCCTGGAGTGTAGGAGGGGCCCAAGAGACCCAGTACTTC.

The gene calls are TRBV6-6 and TRBJ1-5, with 7 bases aligning to TRBD1. V was pared by 10 bases and J by 0 bases, with 6 bases of the junction left unmatched. The CDR3 extends over 14 amino acids. Germline assignment: CDR1 MNHNY and CDR2 SVGAGI (reference sequence). This chain's CDR3 is CATVQGSSNQPQHF. CDR3 nucleotide sequence: TGTGCCACCGTACAGGGGAGTAGCAATCAGCCCCAGCATTTT.

V usage is TRBV28 and J usage is TRBJ1-1; TRBD1 is a possible D gene (5 bases). Trimming removed 5 bases from V and 5 bases from J, with 21 bases in between. The V gene's germline CDR1 is MDHEN and CDR2 SYDVKM. The CDR3 length is 16 residues. CDR3 bases: TGTGCCAGCAGTATCTTGGACACCCAAATGAGGACTGAAGCTTTCTTT. Its translation: CASSILDTQMRTEAFF.

The gene calls are TRBV6-1 and TRBJ2-3, with D perhaps matching TRBD2 (7 bases). The CDR3 is 13 residues long. The ends were cut back, 3 bases at V and 13 bases at J, with 17 bases in the middle. Germline lookup yields CDR1 MNHNS and CDR2 SASEGT. The chain's CDR3 is CASSEMGEGVKYF. Written as DNA, the CDR3 is TGTGCCAGCAGTGAGATGGGGGAGGGGGTAAAGTATTTT.

The rearrangement joins TRBV24-1 to TRBJ2-1; 8 positions match TRBD1. The CDR3 sequence is 13 residues long. The V gene's germline CDR1 is KGHDR and CDR2 SFDVKD. V shed 10 bases, J shed 0 bases, and the junction held 1 base outside the gene matches. CDR3 sequence: CATQGGSYNEQFF. CDR3 in DNA: TGTGCCACACAGGGGGGCTCCTACAATGAGCAGTTCTTC.

This clone has more than one count but fewer than ten. The rearrangement links TRBV7-9 to TRBJ2-7, with D possibly TRBD2 on 7 matching bases. Deletions cut 4 bases from V and 3 bases from J, with 19 bases between. Germline V gene data show CDR1 as SEHNR and CDR2 as FQNEAQ (reference sequence). The CDR3 length is 16 residues. The CDR3 reads CASSSEGGQISYEQYF. Written as DNA, the CDR3 is TGTGCCAGCAGCTCCGAGGGGGGGCAGATCAGCTACGAGCAGTACTTC.

The rearrangement joins TRBV11-2 to TRBJ2-3; 12 nucleotides line up with TRBD2. Trimming removed 7 bases from V and 4 bases from J; junction bases left unmatched: 9. From germline, CDR1 is SGHAT and CDR2 FQNNGV. The CDR3 extends over 16 amino acids. CDR3 in amino acids: CASTLLAGGRADTQYF. In DNA form, the CDR3 reads TGTGCCAGCACTCTACTAGCGGGGGGCAGGGCAGATACGCAGTATTTT.

The gene calls are TRBV12-3 or TRBV12-4 and TRBJ2-7; D unclear. CDR3 size: 11 residues. Between the trimmed V and J ends, which lost 4 bases and 4 bases, there was a span of 5 bases. For the CDR3, the DNA is TGTGCCAGCAGTTACGGGTACGAGCAGTACTTC. It yields the protein CASSYGYEQYF.

The chain links TRBV14 to TRBJ1-1; no reliable D call. This CDR3 comprises 13 residues. CDR1 and CDR2 (germline): SGHDN, FVKESK. The V and J ends lost 0 bases and 0 bases respectively, with 2 bases between them. The CDR3 sequence is CASSQDMNTEAFF. In DNA form, the CDR3 reads TGTGCCAGCAGCCAAGACATGAACACTGAAGCTTTCTTT.

Note on this clone: The sample has other DNA sequences that encode this CDR3 too. This chain links TRBV5-1 with TRBJ2-3, with 7 bases aligning to TRBD1. CDR1 SGHRS and CDR2 YFSETQ come from the germline V gene. The V gene end was trimmed by 1 base and the J gene end by 0 bases; junction bases not matched to a gene: 2. The CDR3 covers 15 residues. CDR3 nucleotides: TGCGCCAGCAGCTTGCAAGGGGGCAGCACAGATACGCAGTATTTT. Its protein is CASSLQGGSTDTQYF.

Only a few counts were recorded for this clone. This sample includes further DNA sequences coding for the same CDR3. V gene TRBV19 combines with J gene TRBJ1-1; D is ambiguous. The CDR3 loop spans 13 amino acids. The germline V and J ends were trimmed by 1 base and 2 bases, with 5 bases remaining between them. Germline CDR1 LNHDA, CDR2 SQIVND (reference sequence). The CDR3 reads CASSIGGNTEAFF. The CDR3, as DNA: TGTGCCAGTAGTATAGGAGGCAACACTGAAGCTTTCTTT.

CDR3 residues: CASNRGPFSGNTIYF. DNA for the CDR3: TGCGCCAGTAACCGGGGTCCCTTCTCTGGAAACACCATATATTTT. V and J are TRBV23-1 and TRBJ1-3, with unresolved D. TRBV23-1 is annotated as an ORF whose role is uncertain. Trimming stripped 9 bases from V and 0 bases from J, with 15 bases between. CDR3 length equals 15 residues.

The rearrangement links TRBV19 to TRBJ1-4, with D perhaps matching TRBD1 (5 bases). Looked up from germline, CDR1 is LNHDA and CDR2 is SQIVND (reference sequence). The V gene lost 2 bases and the J gene lost 7 bases, with 17 bases spanning the gap. The CDR3 contains 16 residues. CDR3 bases: TGTGCCAGTAGTATAACCTCCGGGACTAGGTTTGAAAAACTGTTTTTT. This encodes CASSITSGTRFEKLFF.

This clone was seen a handful of times. The chain combines TRBV4-1 with TRBJ2-2, with 12 bases fitting TRBD1. Germline CDR1 and CDR2: MGHRA and YSYEKL. CDR3 length: 17 residues. Trimming cost V 4 bases and J 4 bases; bases outside gene matches: 7. The CDR3 is CASSRIAGQGATGELFF. The CDR3 region has the DNA TGCGCCAGCAGCCGGATCGCGGGACAGGGGGCCACCGGGGAGCTGTTTTTT.

V and J are TRBV20-1 and TRBJ1-1, with TRBD1 as a possible D gene (5 bases). There are 13 residues in the CDR3. The V end lost 3 bases, the J end lost 1 base, and 9 bases lay between the germline ends. CDR1 is DFQATT, CDR2 SNEGSKA, per germline (reference sequence). In DNA form, the CDR3 reads TGCAGTGCTAGTTGGGGCGGGAACACTGAAGCTTTCTTT. It is translated as CSASWGGNTEAFF.

The chain employs TRBV18 and TRBJ2-5, with 10 bases identical to TRBD1. Germline assignment: CDR1 KGHSH and CDR2 LQKENI. This CDR3 is built from 17 residues. The trim removed 3 bases at V and 5 bases at J, leaving 12 bases unmatched. CDR3 amino acids: CASSPTGTGARGETQYF. DNA for the CDR3: TGTGCCAGCTCACCTACCGGGACAGGGGCTCGTGGTGAGACCCAGTACTTC.

The rearrangement uses TRBV6-5 and TRBJ2-3; D gene uncertain. The CDR3 consists of 13 residues. Germline CDR1 reads MNHEY; CDR2 reads SVGAGI. V was pared by 7 bases and J by 0 bases, with 8 bases between. CDR3 nucleotide sequence: TGTGCCAGCAAACTACCTAGCACAGATACGCAGTATTTT. Translation: CASKLPSTDTQYF.

The rearrangement uses TRBV2 and TRBJ1-1; D is unclear. This CDR3 has 13 residues. In germline, CDR1 is SNHLY, CDR2 FYNNEI. V lost 5 bases, J lost 1 base, and 8 bases lay in between. This CDR3 is CASSLAENTEAFF. The CDR3 DNA is TGTGCCAGCAGTTTAGCAGAGAACACTGAAGCTTTCTTT.

The chain is built from TRBV6-1 and TRBJ1-2; a possible D gene is TRBD1 (6 bases). The germline V and J ends were trimmed by 1 base and 1 base, with 13 bases remaining between them. This CDR3 has 16 amino acids. The V gene's germline CDR1 is MNHNS and CDR2 SASEGT. The CDR3 spells CASSEVMGRGNYGYTF. In DNA, the CDR3 is TGTGCCAGCAGTGAAGTCATGGGCAGGGGTAACTATGGCTACACCTTC.

The V gene is TRBV24-1, the J gene TRBJ2-1; perhaps TRBD2 as D (6 bases). This CDR3 is built from 16 residues. Germline V gene sequence: CDR1 KGHDR, CDR2 SFDVKD. V was pared by 2 bases and J by 0 bases, with 10 bases between. CDR3 protein: CATSDSHGSSYNEQFF. The CDR3 DNA is TGTGCCACCAGTGATTCCCACGGGAGCTCCTACAATGAGCAGTTCTTC.